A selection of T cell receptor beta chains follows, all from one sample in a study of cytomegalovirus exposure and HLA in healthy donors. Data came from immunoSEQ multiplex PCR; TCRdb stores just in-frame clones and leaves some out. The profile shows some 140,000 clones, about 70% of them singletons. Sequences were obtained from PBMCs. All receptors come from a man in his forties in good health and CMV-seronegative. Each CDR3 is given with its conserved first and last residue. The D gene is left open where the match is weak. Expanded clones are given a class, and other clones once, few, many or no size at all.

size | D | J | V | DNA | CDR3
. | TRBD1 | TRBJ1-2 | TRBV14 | TGTGCCAGCAGCCCACAAGGTCAGGGGGTTAAGGGCTACACCTTC | CASSPQGQGVKGYTF
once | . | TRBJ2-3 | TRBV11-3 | TGTGCCAGCAGTCCGAACTCCGGGACTGACACAGATACGCAGTATTTT | CASSPNSGTDTDTQYF
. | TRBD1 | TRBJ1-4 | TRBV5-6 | TGTGCCAGCAGCTTGAGGCAGGGGGCTAATGAAAAACTGTTTTTT | CASSLRQGANEKLFF
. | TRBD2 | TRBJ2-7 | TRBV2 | TGTGCCAGCATCCTCCGGGGGGAAGGGAATGAGCAGTACTTC | CASILRGEGNEQYF
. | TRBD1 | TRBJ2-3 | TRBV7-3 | TGTGCCAGCAGCAGACAGGGTGGTGGTGCAGATACGCAGTATTTT | CASSRQGGGADTQYF
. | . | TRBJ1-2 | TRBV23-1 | TGCGCCAGTCGCGCCCCGGGAGCTGATAATGGCTACACCTTC | CASRAPGADNGYTF
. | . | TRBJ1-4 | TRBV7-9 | TGTGCCAGCAGCTTAGGCACTTTTGTCGGGACTAATGAAAAACTGTTTTTT | CASSLGTFVGTNEKLFF
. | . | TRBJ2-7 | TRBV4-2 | TGTGCCAGCAGCCAAGATCGGGGATACGAGCAGTACTTC | CASSQDRGYEQYF
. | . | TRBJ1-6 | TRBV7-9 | TGTGCCAGCAGCCGGGGGGGGGACGCGGGTTCACCCCTCCACTTT | CASSRGGDAGSPLHF
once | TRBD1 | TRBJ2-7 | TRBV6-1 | TGTGCCAGCAGTTCCGGGACAGACGCCTACGAGCAGTACTTC | CASSSGTDAYEQYF
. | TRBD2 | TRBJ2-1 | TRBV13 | TGTGCCAGCAGCTTTGGGCGGGGGGGCCGGAATGAGCAGTTCTTC | CASSFGRGGRNEQFF
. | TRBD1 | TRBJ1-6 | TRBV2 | TGTGCCAGCAGTGAGACAGGGGGCGGTTCACCCCTCCACTTT | CASSETGGGSPLHF
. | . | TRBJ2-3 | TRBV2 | TGTGCCAGCCAGGACCGGGGATATACGCAGTATTTT | CASQDRGYTQYF
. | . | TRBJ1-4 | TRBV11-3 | TGTGCCAGCAGCTTAGACTCCTCTTTCGAAAAACTGTTTTTT | CASSLDSSFEKLFF
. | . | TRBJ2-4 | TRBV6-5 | TGTGCCAGCAGTTACTCGGGGCAAACTACAGGAAACATTCAGTACTTC | CASSYSGQTTGNIQYF
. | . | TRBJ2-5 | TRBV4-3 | TGCGCCAGCAGCCAAGATAAACGGGTAGAAGAGACCCAGTACTTC | CASSQDKRVEETQYF
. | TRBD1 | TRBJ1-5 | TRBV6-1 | TGTGCCAGCAGTGAAGCGGGGGACAGGGACCAGCATCATCAGCCCCAGCATTTT | CASSEAGDRDQHHQPQHF
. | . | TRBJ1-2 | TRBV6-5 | TGTGCCAGCAGTTATTCGGGGGAAGGTGGCTACACCTTC | CASSYSGEGGYTF
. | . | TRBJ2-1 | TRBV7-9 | TGTGCCAGCAGCGAATTGAGCTCCTACAATGAGCAGTTCTTC | CASSELSSYNEQFF
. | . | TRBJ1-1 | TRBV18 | TGTGCCAGCTCACCGGGCTTGAACACTGAAGCTTTCTTT | CASSPGLNTEAFF
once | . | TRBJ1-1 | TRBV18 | TGTGCCAGCTCCCAGGGAGGAGGGAACACTGAAGCTTTCTTT | CASSQGGGNTEAFF
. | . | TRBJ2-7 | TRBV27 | TGTGCCAGCAGCCCCGGGACATTTGACCACGAGCAGTACTTC | CASSPGTFDHEQYF
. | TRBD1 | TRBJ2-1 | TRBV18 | TGTGCCAGCTCACCGGGACAGGGGCACAATGAGCAGTTCTTC | CASSPGQGHNEQFF
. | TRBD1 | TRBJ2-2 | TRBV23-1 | TGCGCCAGCAGCCCTGGACAGGGCAGCGGGGAGCTGTTTTTT | CASSPGQGSGELFF
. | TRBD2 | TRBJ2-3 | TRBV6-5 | TGTGCCAGCAGTAACGGACTAGTGGCAGATACGCAGTATTTT | CASSNGLVADTQYF
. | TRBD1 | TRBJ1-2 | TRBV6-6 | TGTGCCAGCAGTTCAGACCCGGACAGGGTGGGCTACACCTTC | CASSSDPDRVGYTF
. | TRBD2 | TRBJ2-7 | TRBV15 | TGTGCCACCGGACTAGCGGGGACCTACGAGCAGTACTTC | CATGLAGTYEQYF
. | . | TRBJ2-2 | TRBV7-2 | TGTGCCAGCAGCTTAGGCCTAACGGGCGGGGAGCTGTTTTTT | CASSLGLTGGELFF
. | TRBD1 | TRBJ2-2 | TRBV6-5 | TGTGCCAGCAGAGTCGGGACAGGGAAGATCGGGGAGCTGTTTTTT | CASRVGTGKIGELFF
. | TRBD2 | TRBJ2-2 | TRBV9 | TGTGCCAGCAGCTTTACCGGGACTACCCCCGGGGAGCTGTTTTTT | CASSFTGTTPGELFF
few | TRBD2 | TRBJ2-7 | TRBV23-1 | TGCACCAGGACTAGCGAGTACGAGCAGTACTTC | CTRTSEYEQYF
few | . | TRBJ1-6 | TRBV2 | TGTGCCAGCAGTGAAATCCGGGACATCTTTCGAGGACCCCTCCACTTT | CASSEIRDIFRGPLHF
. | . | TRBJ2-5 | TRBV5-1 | TGCGCCAGCAATCGGGAAGAGACCCAGTACTTC | CASNREETQYF
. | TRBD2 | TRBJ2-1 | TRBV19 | TGTGCCAGTAGGGGACTAGCTGAGAAGTTCTTC | CASRGLAEKFF
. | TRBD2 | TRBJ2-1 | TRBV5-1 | TGCGCCAGCAGCTTGGTAGGAGCGGGGACCTACAATGAGCAGTTCTTC | CASSLVGAGTYNEQFF
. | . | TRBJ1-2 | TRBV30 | TGTGCCTGGACTACGGGAGGTTATGGCTACACCTTC | CAWTTGGYGYTF
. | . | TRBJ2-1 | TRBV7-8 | TGTGCCAGCAGCTTAGTTCTCGCGAACAATGAGCAGTTCTTC | CASSLVLANNEQFF
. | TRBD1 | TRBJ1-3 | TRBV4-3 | TGCGCCAGCAGCCAAGATCCAGGGGGATCCACCATATATTTT | CASSQDPGGSTIYF
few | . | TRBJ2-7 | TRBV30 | TGTGCCTGGAGTGTAGCCCGTCTGGACGAGCAGTACTTC | CAWSVARLDEQYF
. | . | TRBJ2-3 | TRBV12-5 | TGTGCTAGTCGGCGGGAAGGTCGAGATACGCAGTATTTT | CASRREGRDTQYF
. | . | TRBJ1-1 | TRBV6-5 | TGTGCCAGCAGTTACTCGGGGAGTCGCACTGAAGCTTTCTTT | CASSYSGSRTEAFF
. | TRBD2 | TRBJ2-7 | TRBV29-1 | TGCAGCGCCAACAAAGGACTAGCCGGCGAGCAGTACTTC | CSANKGLAGEQYF
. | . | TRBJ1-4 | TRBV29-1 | TGCAGCCCTTTAATGGGAGGGACTAATGAAAAACTGTTTTTT | CSPLMGGTNEKLFF
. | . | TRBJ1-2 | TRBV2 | TGTGCCAGCTCTCCGCAGCAGGGAAGCCATGGCTACACCTTC | CASSPQQGSHGYTF
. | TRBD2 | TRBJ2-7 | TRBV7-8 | TGTGCCAGCAGCTTAGGCAGCGGGGGGGCCTACGAGCAGTACTTC | CASSLGSGGAYEQYF
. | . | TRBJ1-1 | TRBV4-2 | TGTGCCAGCAGCCCTGGAGACTCCTTTACTGAAGCTTTCTTT | CASSPGDSFTEAFF
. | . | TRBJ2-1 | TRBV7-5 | TGTGCCAGAAGCCCTCGGACCCGCGGGTCCTACAATGAGCAGTTCTTC | CARSPRTRGSYNEQFF
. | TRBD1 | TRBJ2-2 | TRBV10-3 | TGTGCCATCAGTGGAAGGACAGGGAACACCGGGGAGCTGTTTTTT | CAISGRTGNTGELFF
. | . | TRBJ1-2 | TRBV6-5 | TGTGCCAGCAGTTACCCGAGGGAAAGGTCTGGCTACACCTTC | CASSYPRERSGYTF
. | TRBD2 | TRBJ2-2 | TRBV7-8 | TGTGCCAGCAGCCCCCTAGCGGGAGGGGTCGGGGAGCTGTTTTTT | CASSPLAGGVGELFF
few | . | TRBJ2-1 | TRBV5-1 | TGCGCCAGCAGCTTCGGTGACAATGAGCAGTTCTTC | CASSFGDNEQFF
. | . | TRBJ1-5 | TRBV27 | TGTGCCAGCAGCCTGATGGGTGTGCGGCAGCCCCAGCATTTT | CASSLMGVRQPQHF
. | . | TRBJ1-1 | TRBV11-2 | TGTGCCAGCAGTCCCCAGGGGAACACTGAAGCTTTCTTT | CASSPQGNTEAFF
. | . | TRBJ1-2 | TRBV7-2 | TGTGCCAGCAGCTTCGGGACAAACTATGGCTACACCTTC | CASSFGTNYGYTF
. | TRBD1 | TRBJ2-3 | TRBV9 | TGTGCCAGCAGCGGGTCGGACAGGCCGATTAGTGATTTT | CASSGSDRPISDF
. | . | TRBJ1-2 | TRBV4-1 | TGCGCCAGCAGCCAAGATGGGGGGGCGTCCGGCTACACCTTC | CASSQDGGASGYTF
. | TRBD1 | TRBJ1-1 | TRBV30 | TGTGCCTGGACGCTACAGGGGGCGGTCACTGAAGCTTTCTTT | CAWTLQGAVTEAFF
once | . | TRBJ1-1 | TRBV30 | TGTGCCTGGAGTGCGGGCAGGGCCACTGAAGCTTTCTTT | CAWSAGRATEAFF
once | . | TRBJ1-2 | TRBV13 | TGTGCCAGCAGCCCCCCCAGCGGGGCCTATGGCTACACCTTC | CASSPPSGAYGYTF
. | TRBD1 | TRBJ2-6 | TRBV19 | TGTGCCAGTAGTATAACCCCGGGACAGGTGGCCCTTTCTGGGGCCAACGTCCTGACTTTC | CASSITPGQVALSGANVLTF